The rows below give T cell receptor beta chains drawn from one sample of a study of shared clonotypes between healthy human individuals. Profiling relied on immunoSEQ multiplex PCR, and the TCRdb table lists in-frame clones only, not all of them. The sample has 950,000 to 1,100,000 clones, 70% to 80% seen once. The sequenced material came from memory CD4+ T cells sorted from blood. These receptors were taken from a man aged 18 to 29 in good health. The CDR3 runs from the conserved cysteine through the conserved F or W. D genes are given only for firm matches. Part of the rows lack a size; the others show once, few, many or a class for expanded clones.

TRBJ2-1 | NA | NA | TRBV18 | 13 | CASSPEGGGEQFF | TGTGCCAGCTCACCTGAGGGGGGAGGTGAGCAGTTCTTC
TRBJ2-7 | NA | NA | TRBV5-5 | 12 | CASSQLWNEQYF | TGTGCCAGCAGCCAACTGTGGAACGAGCAGTACTTC
TRBJ2-7 | NA | NA | TRBV6-5 | 15 | CASNPDRRSSYEQYF | TGTGCCAGCAACCCTGACAGGAGGAGCTCCTACGAGCAGTACTTC
TRBJ1-5 | NA | NA | TRBV30 | 13 | CAWSVGVNQPQHF | TGTGCCTGGAGTGTGGGGGTGAATCAGCCCCAGCATTTT
TRBJ1-2 | NA | TRBD1 | TRBV18 | 13 | CASSAGQPYIYTF | TGTGCCAGCTCGGCGGGACAGCCCTACATCTACACCTTC
TRBJ1-6 | NA | NA | TRBV27 | 15 | CASSLSNTINSPLHF | TGTGCCAGCAGTTTATCTAACACAATTAATTCACCCCTCCACTTT
TRBJ1-5 | NA | NA | TRBV18 | 16 | CASSPLGAGSNQPQHF | TGTGCCAGCTCACCCCTAGGGGCAGGTAGCAATCAGCCCCAGCATTTT
TRBJ2-5 | NA | NA | TRBV18 | 13 | CASSPGSQETQYF | TGTGCCAGCTCACCTGGGAGTCAAGAGACCCAGTACTTC
TRBJ1-2 | NA | NA | TRBV27 | 15 | CASRKSRDINYGYTF | TGTGCCAGCCGAAAATCCCGGGACATTAACTATGGCTACACCTTC
TRBJ2-2 | NA | TRBD2 | TRBV9 | 15 | CASSVGLAGAGELFF | TGTGCCAGCAGCGTGGGACTAGCGGGAGCCGGGGAGCTGTTTTTT
TRBJ1-2 | NA | TRBD1 | TRBV6-6 | 16 | CASTKPTGLSNYGYTF | TGTGCCAGCACCAAACCGACAGGGCTCAGTAACTATGGCTACACCTTC
TRBJ1-2 | NA | NA | TRBV19 | 14 | CASSIRAEEVGYTF | TGTGCCAGTAGTATCCGGGCCGAGGAGGTGGGCTACACCTTC
TRBJ1-1 | NA | TRBD1 | TRBV4-2 | 14 | CASSGDRVATEAFF | TGTGCCAGCAGCGGAGACAGGGTGGCCACTGAAGCTTTCTTT
TRBJ2-1 | once | TRBD1 | TRBV30 | 14 | CAWDRDRFYNEQFF | TGTGCCTGGGACCGGGACAGGTTTTACAATGAGCAGTTCTTC
TRBJ2-7 | NA | NA | TRBV9 | 15 | CASSVSDRTFYEQYF | TGTGCCAGCAGCGTATCGGACAGAACCTTTTACGAGCAGTACTTC
TRBJ2-6 | NA | TRBD1 | TRBV10-3 | 16 | CATTGAISAGANVLTF | TGTGCCACCACAGGGGCTATTTCGGCCGGGGCCAACGTCCTGACTTTC
TRBJ1-3 | NA | NA | TRBV19 | 15 | CASTPVAAPGNTIYF | TGTGCCAGTACTCCCGTAGCGGCTCCGGGAAACACCATATATTTT
TRBJ1-5 | NA | NA | TRBV30 | 13 | CAWGHNSNQPQHF | TGTGCCTGGGGTCATAACAGCAATCAGCCCCAGCATTTT
TRBJ1-4 | NA | TRBD1 | TRBV10-3 | 12 | CATGQGGEKLFF | TGTGCCACGGGACAGGGAGGAGAAAAACTGTTTTTT
TRBJ2-3 | few | NA | TRBV19 | 16 | CASRKASEGRTDTQYF | TGTGCCAGTAGGAAGGCCAGTGAGGGGCGAACGGATACGCAGTATTTT
TRBJ2-2 | NA | NA | TRBV4-3 | 15 | CASRRGEAGTGELFF | TGCGCCAGCAGACGCGGTGAAGCGGGCACCGGGGAGCTGTTTTTT
TRBJ2-7 | few | NA | TRBV30 | 12 | CAWAPDNYEQYF | TGTGCCTGGGCTCCGGACAACTACGAGCAGTACTTC
TRBJ2-2 | NA | NA | TRBV5-6 | 14 | CASSLRQNTGELFF | TGTGCCAGCAGCTTGCGGCAGAACACCGGGGAGCTGTTTTTT
TRBJ1-2 | NA | NA | TRBV6-1 | 13 | CASSEGSRYGYTF | TGTGCCAGCAGTGAAGGGTCCCGCTATGGCTACACCTTC
TRBJ2-7 | NA | NA | TRBV7-2 | 13 | CASSPTAVGEQYF | TGTGCCAGCAGCCCTACGGCGGTGGGGGAGCAGTACTTC
TRBJ2-1 | once | NA | TRBV18 | 13 | CASSTSGDNEQFF | TGTGCCAGCTCCACATCGGGTGACAATGAGCAGTTCTTC
TRBJ2-1 | many | TRBD1 | TRBV5-6 | 16 | CASRLGQALSYNEQFF | TGTGCCAGCAGGTTAGGACAGGCCCTCTCCTACAATGAGCAGTTCTTC
TRBJ2-5 | NA | NA | TRBV2 | 12 | CAINQGQETQYF | TGTGCCATCAATCAGGGGCAAGAGACCCAGTACTTC
TRBJ2-3 | NA | TRBD1 | TRBV19 | 16 | CASTTRGTGGPDTQYF | TGTGCCAGTACTACTAGGGGGACAGGGGGCCCAGATACGCAGTATTTT
TRBJ2-7 | NA | NA | TRBV7-9 | 14 | CASSPGIKSYEQYF | TGTGCCAGCAGCCCGGGGATCAAGTCCTACGAGCAGTACTTC
TRBJ1-5 | NA | TRBD1 | TRBV19 | 14 | CASSATGGNQPQHF | TGTGCCAGTAGTGCGACAGGGGGGAATCAGCCCCAGCATTTT
TRBJ2-3 | NA | NA | TRBV19 | 15 | CASSAGAGLTDTQYF | TGTGCCAGTAGTGCCGGAGCAGGCCTAACAGATACGCAGTATTTT
TRBJ1-6 | NA | NA | TRBV7-8 | 15 | CASSLPTNGRSPLHF | TGTGCCAGCAGCCTCCCGACAAACGGCCGTTCACCCCTCCACTTT
TRBJ1-5 | NA | NA | TRBV30 | 14 | CAWSGRASNQPQHF | TGTGCCTGGAGTGGCCGGGCTAGCAATCAGCCCCAGCATTTT
TRBJ2-7 | NA | TRBD1 | TRBV5-1 | 12 | CASSADRGEQYF | TGCGCCAGCAGCGCCGACAGGGGCGAGCAGTACTTC
TRBJ2-7 | NA | TRBD2 | TRBV7-8 | 18 | CASSWWTSGGAVTYEQYF | TGTGCCAGCAGCTGGTGGACTAGCGGGGGGGCTGTAACCTACGAGCAGTACTTC
TRBJ2-3 | few | NA | TRBV29-1 | 11 | CSVVGTDTQYF | TGCAGCGTTGTTGGGACAGATACGCAGTATTTT
TRBJ1-5 | NA | NA | TRBV7-2 | 13 | CASSSSGQQPQHF | TGTGCCAGCAGCTCTTCGGGACAACAGCCCCAGCATTTT
TRBJ2-7 | NA | NA | TRBV5-4 | 13 | CASSLGGRGEQYF | TGTGCCAGCAGCTTGGGGGGGCGGGGCGAGCAGTACTTC
TRBJ2-2 | many | NA | TRBV19 | 15 | CASTRQGLNTGELFF | TGTGCCAGTACAAGACAGGGACTTAACACCGGGGAGCTGTTTTTT
TRBJ2-6 | NA | NA | TRBV2 | 12 | CASSFGANVLTF | TGTGCCAGCAGTTTTGGGGCCAACGTCCTGACTTTC
TRBJ2-7 | NA | NA | TRBV7-2 | 14 | CASSLGLNTYEQYF | TGTGCCAGCAGCTTAGGTCTAAATACCTACGAGCAGTACTTC
TRBJ2-7 | few | TRBD2 | TRBV7-9 | 14 | CASSFPGLWSEQYF | TGTGCCAGCAGTTTTCCGGGACTATGGAGCGAGCAGTACTTC
TRBJ1-1 | NA | NA | TRBV6-6 | 15 | CASSYSPGKNTEAFF | TGTGCCAGCAGTTACTCTCCGGGTAAGAACACTGAAGCTTTCTTT
TRBJ2-5 | NA | TRBD1 | TRBV7-2 | 15 | CASRPDRGGQETQYF | TGTGCCAGCAGACCTGACAGGGGGGGCCAAGAGACCCAGTACTTC
TRBJ2-2 | NA | NA | TRBV6-1 | 13 | CALGAGATGELFF | TGTGCCCTGGGGGCGGGAGCGACCGGGGAGCTGTTTTTT
TRBJ2-3 | NA | NA | TRBV12-5 | 12 | CASGGPAYTQYF | TGTGCTAGTGGTGGCCCGGCCTATACGCAGTATTTT
TRBJ1-6 | NA | NA | TRBV9 | 15 | CASSVVGGTNSPLHF | TGTGCCAGCAGCGTAGTGGGGGGAACGAATTCACCCCTCCACTTT
TRBJ2-7 | NA | NA | TRBV5-1 | 14 | CASRPGPASYEQYF | TGCGCCAGCCGCCCCGGGCCGGCATCCTACGAGCAGTACTTC
TRBJ2-2 | NA | NA | TRBV2 | 12 | CASSGLTGELFF | TGTGCCAGCAGTGGTCTGACCGGGGAGCTGTTTTTT
TRBJ1-4 | once | NA | TRBV18 | 16 | CASSPPGLFSNEKLFF | TGTGCCAGCTCACCACCGGGACTCTTTTCTAATGAAAAACTGTTTTTT
TRBJ1-5 | NA | NA | TRBV28 | 14 | CASSSTGSLQPQHF | TGTGCCAGCAGTTCCACAGGGAGCCTACAGCCCCAGCATTTT
TRBJ2-5 | NA | NA | TRBV11-2 | 14 | CASSLDGTQETQYF | TGTGCCAGCAGCTTAGACGGGACTCAAGAGACCCAGTACTTC